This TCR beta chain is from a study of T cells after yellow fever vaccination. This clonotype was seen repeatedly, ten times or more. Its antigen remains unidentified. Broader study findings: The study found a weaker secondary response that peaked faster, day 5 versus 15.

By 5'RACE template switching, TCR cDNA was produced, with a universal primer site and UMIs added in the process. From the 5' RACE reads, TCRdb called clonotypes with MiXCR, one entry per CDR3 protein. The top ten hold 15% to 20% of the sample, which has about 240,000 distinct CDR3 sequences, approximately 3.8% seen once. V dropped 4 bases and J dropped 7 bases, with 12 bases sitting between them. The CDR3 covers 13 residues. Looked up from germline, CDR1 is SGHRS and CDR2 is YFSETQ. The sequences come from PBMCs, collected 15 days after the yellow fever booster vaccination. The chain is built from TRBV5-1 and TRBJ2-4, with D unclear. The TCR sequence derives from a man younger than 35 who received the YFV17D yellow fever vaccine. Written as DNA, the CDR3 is TGCGCCAGCAGCGCAGTCCTGGAGAACATTCAGTACTTC. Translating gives CASSAVLENIQYF.